This T cell receptor (beta chain) is drawn from a study of follicular helper T cells after annual influenza vaccination. Survey level resolution was used for TCRB sequencing. Repertoires were generated with immunoSEQ multiplex PCR, while TCRdb's copy carries only in-frame clones and drops some. This repertoire shows roughly 1,300 clones, about four fifths found once; its top ten account for approximately 7%. This CDR3 spans 16 amino acids. Germline values: CDR1 LGHNA, CDR2 YSLEER. Trimming removed 3 bases at V and 6 bases at J, with 15 bases between. Time point noted: 2015-2016 season, 7 days after influenza vaccination.

The sequencing used CXCR5+ CD38+ circulating T follicular helper cells from blood, collected 7 days after influenza vaccination. Subset described: circulating Tfh, non-naive CD4+CXCR5+PD-1+ (ICOS+CD38+ or ICOS-CD38-). This receptor was obtained from an adult who received the influenza vaccine. The V call is TRBV4-3, the J call TRBJ1-6, with a tentative D call TRBD1 (6 bases). CDR3 residues: CASSQGGGSGNSPLHF. The CDR3 nucleotides are TGCGCCAGCAGCCAGGGGGGCGGGTCCGGTAATTCACCCCTCCACTTT.